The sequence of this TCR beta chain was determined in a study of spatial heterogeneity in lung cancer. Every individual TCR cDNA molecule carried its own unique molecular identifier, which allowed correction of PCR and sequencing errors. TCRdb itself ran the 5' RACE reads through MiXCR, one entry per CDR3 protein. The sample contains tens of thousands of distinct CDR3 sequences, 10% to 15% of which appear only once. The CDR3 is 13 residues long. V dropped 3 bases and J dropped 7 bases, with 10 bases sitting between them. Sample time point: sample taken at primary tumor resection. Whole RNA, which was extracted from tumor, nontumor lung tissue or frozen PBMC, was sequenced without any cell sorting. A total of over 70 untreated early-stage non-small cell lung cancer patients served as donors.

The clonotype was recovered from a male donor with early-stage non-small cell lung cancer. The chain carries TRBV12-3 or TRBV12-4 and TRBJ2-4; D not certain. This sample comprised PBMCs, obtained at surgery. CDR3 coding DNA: TGTGCCAGCAGTTTCAAAGGGAATAACATTCAGTACTTC. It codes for CASSFKGNNIQYF.